These 25 T cell receptor beta chains were all obtained from the same sample, sequenced in a study of blood T cells in healthy people across ages. Combining a sample-barcoded 5' primer with a J-beta primer mix, a second PCR ran for roughly 6 to 12 cycles. TCRdb recomputed calls from the 5' RACE reads with MiXCR, one row per CDR3 protein. Here the sample spans 1,800,000 or so distinct CDR3 sequences, 35% to 50% being singletons. Sequencing used blood. The receptors stem from a human donor in good health.

The chain joins TRBV5-5 to TRBJ1-1; D remains ambiguous. The germline V gene encodes CDR1 SGHKS and CDR2 YYEKEE (reference sequence). Deletions cut 1 base from V and 5 bases from J, with 6 bases between. The CDR3 loop spans 12 amino acids. CDR3 residues: CASSLLQTEAFF. The CDR3 DNA sequence: TGTGCCAGCAGCTTGTTGCAGACTGAAGCTTTCTTT.

The V gene is TRBV7-2, the J gene TRBJ2-3; D unresolved. This CDR3 has 15 amino acids. Trimming cost V 1 base and J 6 bases, with 14 bases left between them. CDR1 SGHTA and CDR2 FQGNSA come from the germline V gene. The chain's CDR3 is CASSLVHFRSDTQYF. CDR3 coding DNA: TGTGCCAGCAGCTTAGTGCATTTTAGGAGTGATACGCAGTATTTT.

This clonotype was seen more than once but under ten times. One end of the junction is discordant with germline, which a read error may explain. V usage is TRBV2 and J usage is TRBJ2-6; 9 bases match TRBD1. The germline CDR1 and CDR2 sequences are SNHLY and FYNNEI. CDR3 length equals 16 residues. DNA of the CDR3: TGTGCCAGCTCCCCAACAGGGGGCGCTGGGGCCAACGTCCGGACTTTC. Its protein product is CASSPTGGAGANVRTF.

In its sample, this clonotype was seen a few times. The V gene is TRBV5-1, the J gene TRBJ1-1; D not resolved. V was pared by 4 bases and J by 0 bases, with 16 bases between. CDR3 length: 16 amino acids. Germline-derived CDR1 and CDR2 are SGHRS and YFSETQ. The CDR3 sequence is CASSPAMVILNTEAFF. CDR3 bases: TGCGCCAGCAGCCCGGCTATGGTCATCTTGAACACTGAAGCTTTCTTT.

Only one count was recorded for this clonotype. The chain links TRBV19 to TRBJ2-1; TRBD2 matches at 13 bases. Germline CDR1 LNHDA, CDR2 SQIVND (reference sequence). The CDR3 contains 17 residues. V gave up 4 bases and J gave up 3 bases; unmatched junction bases: 6. CDR3 in DNA: TGTGCCAGTAGTAGGGGGACTAGCGGGGTTTTCTACAATGAGCAGTTCTTC. It is translated as CASSRGTSGVFYNEQFF.

V usage is TRBV7-2 and J usage is TRBJ2-7; D is unresolved. Trimming cost V 3 bases and J 3 bases, with 15 bases left between them. Germline lookup yields CDR1 SGHTA and CDR2 FQGNSA. This CDR3 region has 15 residues. CDR3 nucleotide sequence: TGTGCCAGCAGCTTGTTAGCCCAGACCCACTACGAGCAGTACTTC. Its translation: CASSLLAQTHYEQYF.

This clonotype was found once. This chain joins TRBV12-3 or TRBV12-4 and TRBJ2-2, with 9 bases matching TRBD2. The CDR3 covers 19 residues. Trimming took 2 bases from V and 0 from J; bases not matched to a gene: 10. CDR3 sequence: CASSLFLLAGSANTGELFF. CDR3 nucleotide sequence: TGTGCCAGCAGTTTATTCCTCCTAGCGGGGTCCGCGAACACCGGGGAGCTGTTTTTT.

J is TRBJ2-7 and V is TRBV13; the D gene could be TRBD1 or TRBD2 (6 bases each). The V gene lost 7 bases and the J gene lost 2 bases, with 15 bases spanning the gap. The CDR3 runs to 14 residues. Germline V gene sequence: CDR1 PRHDT, CDR2 FYEKMQ (reference sequence). DNA of the CDR3: TGTGCCAGCACCAAAAGGGGGGTTCCCTACGAGCAGTACTTC. Protein sequence: CASTKRGVPYEQYF.

V gene TRBV5-1 combines with J gene TRBJ1-1, with D maybe TRBD1 (5 bases). The V end lost 1 base, the J end lost 4 bases, and 11 bases lay between the germline ends. The germline CDR1 and CDR2 sequences are SGHRS and YFSETQ. CDR3 size: 14 residues. The CDR3 DNA reads TGCGCCAGCAGCTTGCGGGGGGAGGCCACTGAAGCTTTCTTT. Amino acids: CASSLRGEATEAFF.

This clonotype was counted a few times. CDR3 in amino acids: CASSQGQATNEKLFF. CDR3 DNA sequence: TGTGCCAGCAGCCAAGGACAGGCAACTAATGAAAAACTGTTTTTT. The chain employs TRBV7-2 and TRBJ1-4, with 7 nucleotides matching TRBD1. Germline-derived CDR1 and CDR2 are SGHTA and FQGNSA. Losses at the gene ends were 5 bases for V and 0 bases for J; bases not matched to a gene: 3. There are 15 residues in the CDR3.

Worth noting for this clonotype: The junction shows a germline mismatch at one end, possibly a read error. The V gene is TRBV24-1, the J gene TRBJ2-5; D may be TRBD2 (5 bases). The germline V gene has CDR1 KGHDR and CDR2 SFDVKD. The CDR3 loop spans 16 amino acids. CDR3 DNA sequence: TGTGCCTCCAGTGACTCCGAAAGAGCGGACCAAGAGACCCAGTACTTC. It encodes CASSDSERADQETQYF.

The CDR3 loop reads CASSLAQRELEQYF. The CDR3 DNA follows: TGTGCCAGCAGCTTAGCGCAGCGCGAACTCGAGCAGTACTTC. The chain couples TRBV7-9 to TRBJ2-7; D gene ambiguous. There are 14 residues in the CDR3. Germline loops: CDR1 SEHNR, CDR2 FQNEAQ (reference sequence). With 0 bases removed from V and 6 bases from J, the gap between germline ends came to 12 bases.

V and J are TRBV3-1 and TRBJ2-1; 8 nucleotides align to TRBD2. The CDR3 totals 15 residues. After removal of 1 base from V and 7 bases from J, the junction contained 6 bases not matched to a gene. From germline, CDR1 is LGHDT and CDR2 YNNKEL (reference sequence). For the CDR3, the DNA is TGTGCCAGCAGCCAAGTGTCCAGCGGGGGAAATGAGCAGTTCTTC. Protein: CASSQVSSGGNEQFF.

This clonotype was detected only once. The chain combines TRBV6-5 with TRBJ1-1; perhaps TRBD1 as D (5 bases). The germline V and J ends were trimmed by 2 bases and 3 bases, with 13 bases remaining between them. Germline V gene sequence: CDR1 MNHEY, CDR2 SVGAGI. The CDR3 has 15 amino acids. The CDR3 here is CASSYARGPHTEAFF. CDR3 bases: TGTGCCAGCAGTTACGCCCGGGGCCCTCACACTGAAGCTTTCTTT.

The chain links TRBV5-6 to TRBJ1-1; D gene unclear. V gave up 1 base and J gave up 7 bases, with 8 bases separating them. In germline, CDR1 is SGHDT, CDR2 YYEEEE. The CDR3 spans 12 residues. CDR3 protein: CASSLYEFEAFF. The CDR3 DNA reads as TGTGCCAGCAGCTTGTACGAGTTTGAAGCTTTCTTT.

This clonotype was seen many times. V is TRBV25-1 and J is TRBJ2-4; TRBD1 matches at 11 bases. The CDR3 extends over 16 amino acids. Per germline, CDR1 MGHDK and CDR2 SYGVNS. Trimming took 6 bases from V and 2 from J; bases not matched to a gene: 6. The chain's CDR3 is CASSIGTGGTKNIQYF. The CDR3 nucleotides read TGTGCCAGCAGCATCGGGACAGGGGGGACCAAAAACATTCAGTACTTC.

This chain links TRBV20-1 with TRBJ2-7; the D call may be TRBD1 or TRBD2 (6 bases each). Trimming removed 1 base from V and 4 bases from J, with 17 bases in between. The CDR3 has 15 residues. Germline V gene data show CDR1 as DFQATT and CDR2 as SNEGSKA (reference sequence). DNA for the CDR3: TGCAGTGCTAGAGGTCTCCCGGGGGCGACATACGAGCAGTACTTC. Translation: CSARGLPGATYEQYF.

This sequence joins TRBV20-1 and TRBJ1-1, with TRBD1 matching 8 bases. The germline gives CDR1 DFQATT, CDR2 SNEGSKA (reference sequence). The CDR3 is 12 amino acids. In nucleotides, the CDR3 is TGCAGGGCTTGGACGGACAGGGTAGTAGCTTTCTTT. Translation: CRAWTDRVVAFF.

The chain uses TRBV9 and TRBJ2-1; 8 nucleotides align to TRBD2. The junction had 17 bases not matched to a gene; V was cut back by 2 bases and J by 7 bases. Germline CDR1 SGDLS, CDR2 YYNGEE. The CDR3 totals 18 residues. The CDR3 is CASSVDPLGSGGLNEQFF. The CDR3 DNA reads TGTGCCAGCAGCGTGGATCCCCTCGGGAGCGGGGGATTAAATGAGCAGTTCTTC.

The gene calls are TRBV20-1 and TRBJ1-2; D not certain. The CDR3 runs 13 residues. Germline V gene lookup returns CDR1 DFQATT and CDR2 SNEGSKA (reference sequence). With 1 base removed from V and 3 bases from J, the gap between germline ends came to 9 bases. CDR3 nucleotide sequence: TGCAGTGCTAGAGTCAGGATGGACTATGGCTACACCTTC. Its protein is CSARVRMDYGYTF.

This chain uses TRBV6-1 with TRBJ1-4, with D maybe TRBD1 (5 bases). Germline CDR1 MNHNS, CDR2 SASEGT. The CDR3 runs to 13 residues. With 2 bases removed from V and 7 bases from J, the gap between germline ends came to 8 bases. CDR3 region: CASSERRGEKLFF. CDR3 coding DNA: TGTGCCAGCAGTGAAAGAAGGGGTGAAAAACTGTTTTTT.

There are a few counts of this clonotype. At one end the junction does not follow the germline gene, possibly because of a read error. The rearrangement joins TRBV12-3 or TRBV12-4 to TRBJ2-5, with D uncertain. The CDR3 contains 12 residues. CDR3 nucleotide sequence: TGTGCCGGCAGTTTCCTACAAGAGACCCAGTACTTC. This encodes CAGSFLQETQYF.

This clonotype has a handful of counts. The chain carries TRBV10-3 and TRBJ2-7, with 7 bases that match TRBD2. The CDR3 runs to 12 residues. Germline loops: CDR1 ENHRY, CDR2 SYGVKD. V gave up 10 bases and J gave up 2 bases; unmatched junction bases: 5. The CDR3 region is CATGLVTYEQYF. The CDR3 DNA sequence: TGTGCCACCGGACTAGTAACCTACGAGCAGTACTTC.

The rearrangement links TRBV2 to TRBJ2-5; 7 nucleotides match TRBD1. This CDR3 is built from 14 residues. In germline, CDR1 is SNHLY, CDR2 FYNNEI. The V and J ends lost 8 bases and 0 bases, in that order; junction bases with no gene match: 6. CDR3 nucleotides: TGTGCCAGCGGGACAGTAAGGAACCAAGAGACCCAGTACTTC. Translating gives CASGTVRNQETQYF. The variable domain in full, completed from reference TRBV2 and TRBJ2-5, reads EPEVTQTPSHQVTQMGQEVILRCVPISNHLYFYWYRQILGQKVEFLVSFYNNEISEKSEIFDDQFSVERPDGSNFTLKIRSTKLEDSAMYFCASGTVRNQETQYFGPGTRLLVL.

This clonotype was counted between two and nine times. The chain carries TRBV7-3 and TRBJ2-1; D uncertain. The V gene's germline CDR1 is SGHTA and CDR2 FQGTGA. V was clipped by 4 bases and J by 4 bases, with 8 bases between them. The CDR3 runs to 13 residues. The CDR3 here is CASSSAHYNEQFF. The DNA for the CDR3 is TGTGCCAGCAGCTCAGCCCATTACAATGAGCAGTTCTTC.